The 20 T cell receptor beta chains reported below all come from one sample, sequenced in a study of control samples from healthy donors and cancer patients. Profiling relied on immunoSEQ multiplex PCR, and the TCRdb table lists in-frame clones only, not all of them. Altogether about 44,000 clones are present, around 87% being singletons, with the ten largest covering 10%. Material for sequencing was PBMCs. These receptors were collected from an older woman with lung cancer.

This sequence joins TRBV12-3 or TRBV12-4 and TRBJ2-1; TRBD1 or TRBD2 may be the D gene (5 bases each). CDR3 size: 13 residues. Trimming removed 4 bases from V and 5 bases from J, with 9 bases in between. For the CDR3, the DNA is TGTGCCAGCAGTTCTGGGACGAACAATGAGCAGTTCTTC. Translated: CASSSGTNNEQFF.

A single count supports this clone. The chain links TRBV6-5 to TRBJ2-1; unclear D gene. The germline gives CDR1 MNHEY, CDR2 SVGAGI. V was pared by 5 bases and J by 0 bases, with 5 bases between. There are 13 residues in the CDR3. CDR3 bases: TGTGCCAGCAGTCGAGGCTCCTACAATGAGCAGTTCTTC. This codes for CASSRGSYNEQFF.

V usage is TRBV21-1 and J usage is TRBJ2-1; the table gives TRBD1 as D, unverified against the DNA. TRBV21-1 is given as a pseudogene. The CDR3 extends over 16 amino acids. The CDR3 DNA follows: TGTGCCAGCAGACCGCCGCGGGGGACAGGGGGGCTTGAGCAGTTCTTC. Residues: CASRPPRGTGGLEQFF.

This rearrangement joins TRBV5-1 to TRBJ1-2, with TRBD1 as a possible D gene (5 bases). Trimming removed 0 bases at V and 8 bases at J, with 11 bases between. The CDR3 has 13 residues. Germline V gene lookup returns CDR1 SGHRS and CDR2 YFSETQ. This CDR3 reads CASSLGQGEGYTF. The CDR3 DNA sequence: TGCGCCAGCAGCTTGGGGCAGGGAGAGGGCTACACCTTC.

The chain employs TRBV9 and TRBJ2-1; 11 nucleotides match TRBD2. This CDR3 spans 18 amino acids. Trimming removed 2 bases from V and 3 bases from J; junction bases left unmatched: 10. Germline V gene data show CDR1 as SGDLS and CDR2 as YYNGEE. The CDR3 region has the DNA TGTGCCAGCAGCGTCGGTATTAGCGGGAGGGCCCTCTACAATGAGCAGTTCTTC. Translated, it gives CASSVGISGRALYNEQFF.

The V gene is TRBV28, the J gene TRBJ2-2; 7 nucleotides line up with TRBD2. Trimming cost V 8 bases and J 0 bases; bases outside gene matches: 9. The CDR3 length is 16 residues. CDR1 is MDHEN and CDR2 is SYDVKM in the germline V gene. The CDR3 DNA reads TGTGCCAGCCAGGCTAGCGGTTACACGAACACCGGGGAGCTGTTTTTT. It specifies CASQASGYTNTGELFF.

This clone appeared once. J is TRBJ2-7 and V is TRBV7-2; 8 bases line up with TRBD2. The germline gives CDR1 SGHTA, CDR2 FQGNSA. This CDR3 contains 14 residues. Losses at the gene ends were 3 bases for V and 6 bases for J; bases not matched to a gene: 7. CDR3 amino acids: CASSLKAREAEQYF. The CDR3 DNA sequence: TGTGCCAGCAGCTTGAAAGCGCGGGAGGCCGAGCAGTACTTC.

V gene TRBV5-6 combines with J gene TRBJ2-2, with 8 bases lining up with TRBD1. J was trimmed by 4 bases and V by 0 bases; bases with no gene match: 5. The germline V gene has CDR1 SGHDT and CDR2 YYEEEE. This CDR3 comprises 16 residues. The chain's CDR3 is CASSLVQGARTGELFF. CDR3 in DNA: TGTGCCAGCAGCTTGGTCCAGGGGGCGCGCACCGGGGAGCTGTTTTTT.

This clone was observed a single time. The rearrangement links TRBV7-6 to TRBJ1-5; 7 nucleotides line up with TRBD1. This CDR3 is built from 17 residues. CDR1 and CDR2 (germline): SGHVS, FNYEAQ. V was clipped by 1 base and J by 2 bases; unmatched bases: 8. The CDR3: CASSLVLPDRRNQPQHF. The CDR3 DNA follows: TGTGCCAGCAGCTTAGTTTTGCCGGACAGGCGCAATCAGCCCCAGCATTTT.

V gene TRBV11-1 combines with J gene TRBJ2-7; tentative D call: TRBD2 (5 bases). The CDR3 is made up of 14 amino acids. Germline values: CDR1 SGHAT, CDR2 FQDESV (reference sequence). Trimming removed 1 base at V and 2 bases at J, with 9 bases between. CDR3 nucleotide sequence: TGTGCCAGCAGCTTAGAAACGGGAACCTACGAGCAGTACTTC. This sequence encodes CASSLETGTYEQYF.

The chain employs TRBV6-2 or TRBV6-3 and TRBJ2-4; D is unclear. V lost 0 bases and J 0 bases, leaving 18 bases between the germline ends. Germline V lookup: CDR1 MNHEY, CDR2 SVGEGT. The CDR3 is 19 amino acids. The CDR3 protein is CASSYSVNPTELAKNIQYF. The CDR3 nucleotides are TGTGCCAGCAGTTACTCCGTCAACCCCACAGAACTAGCCAAAAACATTCAGTACTTC.

The chain couples TRBV5-1 to TRBJ2-5, with D tentatively TRBD1 or TRBD2 (5 bases each). The V end lost 4 bases, the J end lost 1 base, and 14 bases lay between the germline ends. Germline-derived CDR1 and CDR2 are SGHRS and YFSETQ. CDR3 length equals 15 residues. The CDR3 coding sequence is TGCGCCAGCAGCGCTCCGGGACCGACCCAAGAGACCCAGTACTTC. As protein: CASSAPGPTQETQYF.

By its share, this clone is medium-sized. The chain joins TRBV11-2 to TRBJ2-1; 9 nucleotides line up with TRBD2. CDR1 is SGHAT, CDR2 FQNNGV, per germline. The CDR3 has 15 residues. The junction had 5 bases not matched to a gene; V was cut back by 3 bases and J by 5 bases. The CDR3 spells CASSFSGSSNNEQFF. As DNA, the CDR3 is TGTGCCAGCAGCTTTAGCGGGAGTTCTAACAATGAGCAGTTCTTC.

The chain is built from TRBV5-4 and TRBJ2-2; TRBD2 agrees at 9 bases. The V and J ends lost 0 bases and 8 bases, in that order; junction bases with no gene match: 5. The CDR3 is 15 amino acids. From germline, CDR1 is SGHNT and CDR2 YYREEE (reference sequence). The CDR3 region is CASSLASSGKGELFF. The CDR3 nucleotides read TGTGCCAGCAGCTTGGCTTCTAGCGGGAAGGGGGAGCTGTTTTTT.

V is TRBV24-1 and J is TRBJ1-5; no firm D call. CDR1 and CDR2 (germline): KGHDR, SFDVKD. Deletions cut 2 bases from V and 0 bases from J, with 10 bases between. This CDR3 is built from 16 residues. CDR3 residues: CATSDSMGNSNQPQHF. The CDR3 DNA sequence: TGTGCCACCAGTGATTCCATGGGTAATAGCAATCAGCCCCAGCATTTT.

This chain connects TRBV2 to TRBJ1-1, with unresolved D. V shed 8 bases and J shed 4 bases, with 14 bases lying between them. Looked up from germline, CDR1 is SNHLY and CDR2 is FYNNEI. The CDR3 extends over 13 amino acids. CDR3 in DNA: TGTGCCAGCGGGTGGGAGACGGCCACTGAAGCTTTCTTT. This encodes CASGWETATEAFF.

The V call is TRBV9, the J call TRBJ1-5; no clear D. Germline CDR1 is SGDLS and CDR2 is YYNGEE. This CDR3 region has 14 residues. V lost 0 bases, J lost 7 bases, and 11 bases lay in between. Here the CDR3 DNA reads TGTGCCAGCAGCGTAGCGGGTGTTAACCAGCCCCAGCATTTT. Translated, it gives CASSVAGVNQPQHF.

This sequence joins TRBV7-9 and TRBJ2-7; the match to TRBD1 covers 7 bases. The J segment lost 9 bases and the V segment lost 5 bases, leaving 16 bases of the junction unmatched. This CDR3 contains 15 residues. Germline V gene data show CDR1 as SEHNR and CDR2 as FQNEAQ (reference sequence). The CDR3 region is CASSLLSTGVGVQYF. CDR3 sequence (DNA): TGTGCCAGCAGCCTCCTATCCACAGGGGTGGGGGTGCAGTACTTC.

The gene calls are TRBV9 and TRBJ2-2; 14 bases are a match to TRBD2. Germline CDR1 is SGDLS and CDR2 is YYNGEE. The CDR3 totals 16 residues. Trimming took 4 bases from V and 7 from J; bases not matched to a gene: 6. CDR3 amino acids: CASSTTSGRVGGELFF. The CDR3 bases are TGTGCCAGCAGCACGACTAGCGGGAGGGTTGGCGGGGAGCTGTTTTTT.

This clone appeared a single time. The chain combines TRBV5-4 with TRBJ1-4; 9 positions agree with TRBD1. This CDR3 is built from 15 residues. Unmatched junction bases numbered 5, after V lost 1 base and J lost 7 bases. The germline V gene has CDR1 SGHNT and CDR2 YYREEE (reference sequence). CDR3 region: CASSLPGQGSEKLFF. As DNA, the CDR3 is TGTGCCAGCAGCTTGCCAGGACAGGGGAGTGAAAAACTGTTTTTT.